This T cell receptor (beta chain) was observed in a study of cytomegalovirus exposure and HLA in healthy donors. Overall study results and limits: Available immune exposure information covered CMV serostatus only. Reportedly, diagnosis of cytomegalovirus status by the classifier showed high specificity and sensitivity.

This clone was seen more than once but under ten times. Its matching antigen is unknown. PCR amplification relied on 60 Vbeta primers (plus 13 Jbeta primers). This table comes from immunoSEQ multiplex PCR, and its TCRdb copy is limited to in-frame clones, with some not included. This table has about 140,000 clones, 60% to 80% appearing once. Trimming took 3 bases from V and 0 from J; bases not matched to a gene: 7. The germline V gene encodes CDR1 KGHSH and CDR2 LQKENI. The CDR3 is made up of 17 amino acids. Source material: PBMCs. J is TRBJ1-1 and V is TRBV18, with TRBD1 identical over 10 bases. This receptor was taken from a female donor in good health and CMV-seronegative. DNA for the CDR3: TGTGCCAGCTCACCTGGACAGGGGGACGTCATGAACACTGAAGCTTTCTTT. Residues: CASSPGQGDVMNTEAFF. The complete variable domain, with remaining parts taken from reference TRBV18 and TRBJ1-1, reads NAGVMQNPRHLVRRRGQEARLRCSPMKGHSHVYWYRQLPEEGLKFMVYLQKENIIDESGMPKERFSAEFPKEGPSILRIQQVVRGDSAAYFCASSPGQGDVMNTEAFFGQGTRLTVV.